The clone carrying this T cell receptor (beta chain) occurred many times. Its antigen is as yet unknown. The identical CDR3 is also encoded by other nucleotide sequences in the sample. Sorted-subset replicate PCR reactions were performed with around 200 ng DNA, corresponding to roughly 27,000 T cell genomes. Data came from immunoSEQ multiplex PCR; TCRdb stores just in-frame clones and leaves some out. The data show around 2,000,000 clones, with roughly 95% seen just once and 0.9% to 1.4% held by the top ten. As defined, naive CD8 cells were CD45RO-negative and positively selected for CCR7, with terminally differentiated effector memory CD45RA+ cells excluded. This sample stems from a study of shared clonotypes between healthy human individuals. Across the study: Serving as donors were a couple of women and three men, whose ages spanned 18 to 49. Every donor yielded three CD4 naive, three CD4 memory, two CD8 naive and one CD8 memory plate. Study-level points and caveats: The study generally estimated greater richness for naive than memory subsets.

Sequenced material: naive CD8+ T cells sorted from blood. The clonotype comes from a man aged 18 to 30 in good health.

CDR3 region: CAWSVQVNTEAFF. The DNA of the CDR3 is TGTGCCTGGAGTGTACAGGTGAACACTGAAGCTTTCTTT. This sequence joins TRBV30 and TRBJ1-1; D may be TRBD1 (5 bases). This CDR3 spans 13 amino acids. With 0 bases removed from V and 0 bases from J, the gap between germline ends came to 5 bases. Germline CDR1 and CDR2: GTSNPN and SVGIG (reference sequence).